The 24 T cell receptor beta chains reported below all come from one sample, sequenced in a study of blood T cell repertoires in COVID-19 (dated by TCRdb to 2018 to 2021). Preparation of the library involved the immunoSEQ multiplex PCR assay. The clones in this table, taken by TCRdb from immuneACCESS, are in-frame only. Not every clone is retained; where verified, under half of the shortfall comes from an unresolved V gene, and the cause of the rest is unknown. The sample profile shows approximately 63,000 clones; 85% to 90% of them were found once. 15% to 20% of the sample rests with the top ten. Sequenced input: peripheral blood. All receptors derive from a woman aged 60 to 75 with COVID-19, enrolled during active disease.

The CDR3 DNA sequence: TGTGCCAGCAGCCAAGGAGGGCAGGGGTTTCAGCCCCAGCATTTT. Protein sequence: CASSQGGQGFQPQHF. The chain has TRBV3-1 (or the pseudogene TRBV3-2) and TRBJ1-5, with a tentative D call TRBD1 (6 bases). This CDR3 spans 15 amino acids. Germline V gene lookup returns CDR1 LGHDT and CDR2 YNNKEL (reference sequence). V lost 1 base and J lost 6, with 13 bases in between.

This chain connects TRBV24-1 to TRBJ1-2; D not resolved. V was cut by 6 bases and J by 6 bases, with 7 bases left in between. This CDR3 is built from 11 residues. In germline, CDR1 is KGHDR, CDR2 SFDVKD. This CDR3 is CATSRGDGYTF. The CDR3 nucleotides read TGTGCCACCAGTAGAGGAGATGGCTACACCTTC.

The rearrangement uses TRBV20-1 and TRBJ1-2, with 8 bases lining up with TRBD1. V was pared by 3 bases and J by 7 bases, with 7 bases of the junction left unmatched. Germline V gene sequence: CDR1 DFQATT, CDR2 SNEGSKA (reference sequence). This CDR3 region has 13 residues. CDR3 residues: CSASPRGRAGYTF. The CDR3 DNA reads as TGCAGTGCTAGTCCCAGGGGGCGGGCTGGCTACACCTTC.

The chain joins TRBV7-9 to TRBJ1-1; D is unclear. The V end was cut by 6 bases, the J end by 0 bases, with 14 bases between. The CDR3 extends over 15 amino acids. The germline V gene encodes CDR1 SEHNR and CDR2 FQNEAQ (reference sequence). The CDR3 DNA reads as TGTGCCAGCAGACTTCCAGGCCGATTGAACACTGAAGCTTTCTTT. This codes for CASRLPGRLNTEAFF.

V usage is TRBV19 and J usage is TRBJ2-7; D is uncertain. There are 14 residues in the CDR3. V was clipped by 4 bases and J by 6 bases, with 16 bases between them. Germline values: CDR1 LNHDA, CDR2 SQIVND (reference sequence). DNA of the CDR3: TGTGCCAGTAGTAAAAGAAGTTTGCGGCTCGAGCAGTACTTC. Translating gives CASSKRSLRLEQYF. Looking up the rest from reference TRBV19 and TRBJ2-7 gives the full variable domain: DGGITQSPKYLFRKEGQNVTLSCEQNLNHDAMYWYRQDPGQGLRLIYYSQIVNDFQKGDIAEGYSVSREKKESFPLTVTSAQKNPTAFYLCASSKRSLRLEQYFGPGTRLTVT.

This rearrangement joins TRBV2 to TRBJ2-7; 13 bases are shared with TRBD2. V dropped 7 bases and J dropped 1; count of bases not matched to a gene: 10. Germline V gives CDR1 SNHLY, CDR2 FYNNEI. The CDR3 covers 17 residues. Written as DNA, the CDR3 is TGTGCCAGCATGATCGGACTAGCGGGAGCCGTTTCCTACGAGCAGTACTTC. It specifies CASMIGLAGAVSYEQYF.

The V and J genes are TRBV12-5 and TRBJ1-5; D unresolved. Germline loops: CDR1 LGHNT, CDR2 FRNRAP. Between the trimmed V and J ends, which lost 5 bases and 16 bases, there was a span of 18 bases. The CDR3 sequence is 12 residues long. The CDR3 DNA follows: TGTGCTAGTGGTGACCAGCTTCGAGAGGTCCATTTT. Translating it yields CASGDQLREVHF.

V and J are TRBV5-4 and TRBJ2-5; 10 bases are shared with TRBD2. The length of the CDR3 is 15 residues. V lost 4 bases and J lost 7; bases outside the gene matches: 10. Germline loops: CDR1 SGHNT, CDR2 YYREEE (reference sequence). CDR3 in DNA: TGTGCCAGCAGCCCCCGGGCAGCGGGAGGGGGGACCCAGTACTTC. Protein product: CASSPRAAGGGTQYF.

This clone is medium-sized (0.01 to 0.1%) in the sample. CDR3 coding DNA: TGTGCCAGCAGTGATACAGGGAATTCACCCCTCCACTTT. Residues: CASSDTGNSPLHF. This chain connects TRBV6-1 to TRBJ1-6; the D gene is possibly TRBD1 (6 bases). Trimming removed 3 bases at V and 7 bases at J, with 7 bases between. This CDR3 is 13 amino acids long. The germline CDR1 and CDR2 sequences are MNHNS and SASEGT.

The chain couples TRBV4-1 to TRBJ2-2; perhaps TRBD1 as D (6 bases). The CDR3 is 16 amino acids. Germline V gives CDR1 MGHRA, CDR2 YSYEKL. V lost 0 bases, J lost 1 base, and 9 bases lay in between. This CDR3 is CASSQDGTLNTGELFF. The CDR3 bases are TGCGCCAGCAGCCAAGACGGGACACTGAACACCGGGGAGCTGTTTTTT.

The V call is TRBV28, the J call TRBJ2-7; maybe TRBD1 (6 bases). V shed 3 bases and J shed 4 bases, with 10 bases lying between them. The CDR3 has 13 amino acids. Germline V gene sequence: CDR1 MDHEN, CDR2 SYDVKM. The CDR3 nucleotides read TGTGCCAGCAGTTTCGGGACAAAGTACGAGCAGTACTTC. It is translated as CASSFGTKYEQYF.

The rearrangement uses TRBV12-3 or TRBV12-4 and TRBJ2-1; 7 bases are a match to TRBD1. The junction had 6 bases not matched to a gene; V was cut back by 7 bases and J by 9 bases. The CDR3 consists of 12 residues. The CDR3 is CASTLGGGEQFF. CDR3 nucleotide sequence: TGTGCCAGCACTCTAGGGGGCGGTGAGCAGTTCTTC.

The V and J genes are TRBV2 and TRBJ1-5; D not resolved. The CDR3 extends over 13 amino acids. The germline V and J ends were trimmed by 3 bases and 3 bases, with 6 bases remaining between them. Germline CDR1 reads SNHLY; CDR2 reads FYNNEI. CDR3 DNA: TGTGCCAGCAGTGACGGTCCCAATCAGCCCCAGCATTTT. Its translation: CASSDGPNQPQHF.

The V call is TRBV12-2, the J call TRBJ1-6. TRBV12-2 is assigned pseudogene status. The CDR3 spans 19 residues. The CDR3 reads CASRLEVAGRSSYNSPLHF. The CDR3 bases are TGTGCAAGTCGCTTAGAGGTGGCGGGCAGAAGCTCCTATAATTCACCCCTCCACTTT.

This rearrangement joins TRBV6-5 to TRBJ1-2; 8 nucleotides agree with TRBD1. The V gene end was trimmed by 6 bases and the J gene end by 0 bases; junction bases not matched to a gene: 3. The CDR3 has 14 amino acids. Germline V gene data show CDR1 as MNHEY and CDR2 as SVGAGI. CDR3 loop: CASRMDRANYGYTF. The DNA of the CDR3 is TGTGCCAGCAGGATGGACAGGGCTAACTATGGCTACACCTTC.

The chain carries TRBV19 and TRBJ2-7, with D maybe TRBD1 (6 bases). Germline-derived CDR1 and CDR2 are LNHDA and SQIVND (reference sequence). The CDR3 length is 12 residues. The germline V and J ends were trimmed by 6 bases and 6 bases, with 12 bases remaining between them. The CDR3 nucleotides read TGTGCCAGTAGCCCCTCAGGGGTCGAGCAGTACTTC. Translated: CASSPSGVEQYF. The variable domain in full, with the rest retrieved from reference TRBV19 and TRBJ2-7, is DGGITQSPKYLFRKEGQNVTLSCEQNLNHDAMYWYRQDPGQGLRLIYYSQIVNDFQKGDIAEGYSVSREKKESFPLTVTSAQKNPTAFYLCASSPSGVEQYFGPGTRLTVT.

The genes are TRBV2 and TRBJ2-3, with no clear D. V gave up 8 bases and J gave up 2 bases, with 11 bases separating them. The CDR3 totals 13 residues. CDR1 is SNHLY, CDR2 FYNNEI, per germline. The CDR3 here is CASFRLTTDTQYF. In DNA, the CDR3 is TGTGCCAGCTTTCGACTCACCACAGATACGCAGTATTTT. The full variable domain, completed using reference TRBV2 and TRBJ2-3, is EPEVTQTPSHQVTQMGQEVILRCVPISNHLYFYWYRQILGQKVEFLVSFYNNEISEKSEIFDDQFSVERPDGSNFTLKIRSTKLEDSAMYFCASFRLTTDTQYFGPGTRLTVL.

The V gene is TRBV7-9, the J gene TRBJ2-2; TRBD1 might be the D (6 bases). V was shortened by 6 bases and J by 0 bases, with 14 bases between the two germline ends. CDR1 and CDR2 (germline): SEHNR, FQNEAQ (reference sequence). There are 16 residues in the CDR3. Here the CDR3 DNA reads TGTGCCAGCAGATCTGACAGGCCAACGAACACCGGGGAGCTGTTTTTT. Translated, it gives CASRSDRPTNTGELFF.

The J gene is TRBJ1-5, the V gene TRBV5-1; no firm D call. The V and J ends lost 4 bases and 6 bases respectively, with 17 bases between them. The CDR3 is 15 amino acids. Per germline, CDR1 SGHRS and CDR2 YFSETQ. As DNA, the CDR3 is TGCGCCAGCAGCCTCAGTAATGCGGCGGGTCAGCCCCAGCATTTT. Its translation is CASSLSNAAGQPQHF.

The chain has TRBV30 and TRBJ2-3, with D uncertain. The V end lost 3 bases, the J end lost 6 bases, and 10 bases lay between the germline ends. The CDR3 loop spans 12 amino acids. Germline lookup yields CDR1 GTSNPN and CDR2 SVGIG (reference sequence). The CDR3 sequence is CAWSYLPDTQYF. In DNA form, the CDR3 reads TGTGCCTGGAGCTACCTGCCCGATACGCAGTATTTT.

The gene calls are TRBV19 and TRBJ1-2; TRBD1 matches 10 bases. The ends lost 9 bases at V and 6 bases at J; junction bases unmatched: 13. CDR1 and CDR2 (germline): LNHDA, SQIVND (reference sequence). The CDR3 has 15 amino acids. CDR3 region: CASNLLSTGGHGYTF. CDR3 in DNA: TGTGCCAGCAACCTACTCTCGACAGGGGGCCATGGCTACACCTTC.

The table lists this clone with a count of one. The CDR3 loop is CASSGLAGEVSNEQFF. The CDR3 coding sequence is TGTGCCAGCAGCGGACTAGCGGGGGAGGTTAGCAATGAGCAGTTCTTC. The chain couples TRBV9 to TRBJ2-1; TRBD2 matches at 12 bases. CDR3 size: 16 residues. The trim removed 3 bases at V and 6 bases at J, leaving 7 bases unmatched. CDR1 and CDR2 (germline): SGDLS, YYNGEE.

The chain combines TRBV5-1 with TRBJ2-7; 7 bases fit TRBD1. V was clipped by 4 bases and J by 1 base; unmatched bases: 5. CDR1 is SGHRS, CDR2 YFSETQ, per germline. The CDR3 consists of 14 residues. CDR3: CASSGRQGSYEQYF. The CDR3 DNA reads as TGCGCCAGCAGCGGACGACAGGGATCCTACGAGCAGTACTTC.

This chain joins TRBV3-1 (or the pseudogene TRBV3-2) and TRBJ1-2, with D possibly being TRBD1 (6 bases). The germline CDR1 and CDR2 sequences are LGHDT and YNNKEL (reference sequence). This CDR3 spans 15 amino acids. Trimming removed 4 bases at V and 4 bases at J, with 16 bases between. CDR3 coding DNA: TGTGCCAGCAGCCCCCTACAGGGAGGGGGCTATGGCTACACCTTC. Residues: CASSPLQGGGYGYTF.